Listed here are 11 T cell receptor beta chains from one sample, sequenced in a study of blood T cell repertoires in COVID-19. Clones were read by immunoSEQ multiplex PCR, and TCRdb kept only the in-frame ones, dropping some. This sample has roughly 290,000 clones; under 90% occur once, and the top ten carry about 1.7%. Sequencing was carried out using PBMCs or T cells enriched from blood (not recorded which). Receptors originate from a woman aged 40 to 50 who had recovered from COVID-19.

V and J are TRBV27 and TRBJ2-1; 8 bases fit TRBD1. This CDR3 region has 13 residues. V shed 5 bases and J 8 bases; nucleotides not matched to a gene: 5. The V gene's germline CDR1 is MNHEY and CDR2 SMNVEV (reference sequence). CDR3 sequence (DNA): TGTGCCAGCAGTCCAGAGACAGGGGATGAGCAGTTCTTC. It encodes CASSPETGDEQFF.

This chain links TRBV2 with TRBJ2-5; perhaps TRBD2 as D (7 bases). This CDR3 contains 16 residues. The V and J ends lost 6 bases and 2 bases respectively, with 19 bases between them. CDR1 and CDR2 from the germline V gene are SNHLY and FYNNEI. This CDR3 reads CASRRTRGALQETQYF. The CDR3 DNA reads TGTGCCAGCAGGCGGACTAGGGGGGCCTTACAAGAGACCCAGTACTTC.

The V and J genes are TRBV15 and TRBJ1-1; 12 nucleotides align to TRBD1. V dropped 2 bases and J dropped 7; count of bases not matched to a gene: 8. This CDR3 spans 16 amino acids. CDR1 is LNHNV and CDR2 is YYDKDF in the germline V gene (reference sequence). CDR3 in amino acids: CATSRWGQGALVEAFF. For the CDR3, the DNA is TGTGCCACCAGCAGATGGGGACAGGGGGCGCTTGTTGAAGCTTTCTTT.

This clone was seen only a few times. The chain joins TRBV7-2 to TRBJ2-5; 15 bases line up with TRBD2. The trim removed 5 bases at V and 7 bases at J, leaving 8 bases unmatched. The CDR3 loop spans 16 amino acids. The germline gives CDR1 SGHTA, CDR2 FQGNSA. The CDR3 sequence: CASSGGLAGGRRTQYF. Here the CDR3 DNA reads TGTGCCAGCAGCGGGGGACTAGCGGGGGGCCGGCGGACCCAGTACTTC.

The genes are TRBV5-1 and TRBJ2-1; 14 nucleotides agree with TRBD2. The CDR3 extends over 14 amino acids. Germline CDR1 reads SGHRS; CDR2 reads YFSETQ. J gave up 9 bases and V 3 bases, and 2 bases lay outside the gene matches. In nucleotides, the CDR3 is TGCGCCAGCAGCTCGGGACTAGCGGGAGTTGAGCAGTTCTTC. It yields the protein CASSSGLAGVEQFF.

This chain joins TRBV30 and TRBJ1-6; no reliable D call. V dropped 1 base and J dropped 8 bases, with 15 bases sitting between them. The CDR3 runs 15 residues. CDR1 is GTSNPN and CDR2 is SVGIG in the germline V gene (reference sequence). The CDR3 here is CAWSGGSSVHSPLHF. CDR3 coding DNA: TGTGCCTGGAGTGGAGGTTCCTCGGTACATTCACCCCTCCACTTT.

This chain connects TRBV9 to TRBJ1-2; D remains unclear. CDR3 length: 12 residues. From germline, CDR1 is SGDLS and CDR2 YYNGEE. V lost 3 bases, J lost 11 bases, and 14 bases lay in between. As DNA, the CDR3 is TGTGCCAGCAGCGCCCTTTCATCCAGGTACACCTTC. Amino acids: CASSALSSRYTF.

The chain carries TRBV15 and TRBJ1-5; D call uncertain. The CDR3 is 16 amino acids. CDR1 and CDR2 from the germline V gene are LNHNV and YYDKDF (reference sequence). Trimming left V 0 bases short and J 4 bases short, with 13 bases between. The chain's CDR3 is CATSRDFGGVNQPQHF. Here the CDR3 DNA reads TGTGCCACCAGCAGAGATTTCGGCGGGGTTAATCAGCCCCAGCATTTT.

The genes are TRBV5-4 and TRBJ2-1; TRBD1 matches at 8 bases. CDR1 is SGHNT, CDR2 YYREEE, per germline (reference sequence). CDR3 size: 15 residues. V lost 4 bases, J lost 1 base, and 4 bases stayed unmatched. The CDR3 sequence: CASSPDRGSYNEQFF. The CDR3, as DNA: TGTGCCAGCAGCCCAGACAGGGGTTCCTACAATGAGCAGTTCTTC.

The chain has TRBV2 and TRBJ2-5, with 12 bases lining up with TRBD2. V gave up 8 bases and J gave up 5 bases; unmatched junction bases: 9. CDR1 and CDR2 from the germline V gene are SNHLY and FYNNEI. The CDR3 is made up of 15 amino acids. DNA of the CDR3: TGTGCCAGCGGCAGACTAGCGGGGGCGGTTGAGACCCAGTACTTC. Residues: CASGRLAGAVETQYF.

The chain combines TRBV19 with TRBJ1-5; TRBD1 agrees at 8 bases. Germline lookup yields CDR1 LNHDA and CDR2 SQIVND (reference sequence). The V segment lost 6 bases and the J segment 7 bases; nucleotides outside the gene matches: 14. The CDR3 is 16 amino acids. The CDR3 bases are TGTGCCAGTAGGGATTGGACAGGGAGGAACGGACAGCCCCAGCATTTT. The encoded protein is CASRDWTGRNGQPQHF.